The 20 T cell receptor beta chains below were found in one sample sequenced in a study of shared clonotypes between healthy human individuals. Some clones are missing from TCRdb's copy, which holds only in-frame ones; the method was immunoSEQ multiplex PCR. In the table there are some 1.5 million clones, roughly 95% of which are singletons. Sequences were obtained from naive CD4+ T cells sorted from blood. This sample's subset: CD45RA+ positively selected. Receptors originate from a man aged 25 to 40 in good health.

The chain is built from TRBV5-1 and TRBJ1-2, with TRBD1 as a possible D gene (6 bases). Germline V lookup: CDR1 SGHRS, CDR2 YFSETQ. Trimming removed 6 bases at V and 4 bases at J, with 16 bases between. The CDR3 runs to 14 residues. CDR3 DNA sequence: TGCGCCAGCAAACGGGGGCTACAAGGCTATGGCTACACCTTC. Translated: CASKRGLQGYGYTF.

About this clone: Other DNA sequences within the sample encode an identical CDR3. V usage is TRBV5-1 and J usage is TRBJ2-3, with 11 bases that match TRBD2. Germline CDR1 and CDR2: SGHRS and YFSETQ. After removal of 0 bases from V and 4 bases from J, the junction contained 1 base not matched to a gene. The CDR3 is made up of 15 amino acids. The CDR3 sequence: CASSLGLAGSDTQYF. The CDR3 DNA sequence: TGCGCCAGCAGCTTGGGACTAGCGGGATCAGATACGCAGTATTTT.

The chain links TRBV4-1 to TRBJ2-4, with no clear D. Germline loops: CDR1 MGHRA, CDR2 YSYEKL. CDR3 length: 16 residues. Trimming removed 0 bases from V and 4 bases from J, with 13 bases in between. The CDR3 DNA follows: TGCGCCAGCAGCCAAGATCGCAGCCTACTGAAAAACATTCAGTACTTC. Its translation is CASSQDRSLLKNIQYF.

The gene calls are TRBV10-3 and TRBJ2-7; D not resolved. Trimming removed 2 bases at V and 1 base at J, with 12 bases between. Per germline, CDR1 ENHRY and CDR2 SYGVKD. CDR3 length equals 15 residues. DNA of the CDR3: TGTGCCATCAGTGAGAGGCAGCGCTCTTCCTACGAGCAGTACTTC. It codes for CAISERQRSSYEQYF.

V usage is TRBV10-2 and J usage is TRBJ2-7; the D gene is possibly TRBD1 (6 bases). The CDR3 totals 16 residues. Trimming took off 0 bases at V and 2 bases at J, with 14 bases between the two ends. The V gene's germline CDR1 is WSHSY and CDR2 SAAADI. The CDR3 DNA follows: TGCGCCAGCAGTGAGTCGGGGTGGGACATCACCTACGAGCAGTACTTC. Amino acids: CASSESGWDITYEQYF.

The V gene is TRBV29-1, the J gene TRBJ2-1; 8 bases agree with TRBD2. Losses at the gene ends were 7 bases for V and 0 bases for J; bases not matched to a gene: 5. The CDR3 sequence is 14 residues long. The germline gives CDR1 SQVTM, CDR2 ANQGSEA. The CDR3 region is CSAGGGSSYNEQFF. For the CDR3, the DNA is TGCAGCGCAGGCGGGGGGAGCTCCTACAATGAGCAGTTCTTC.

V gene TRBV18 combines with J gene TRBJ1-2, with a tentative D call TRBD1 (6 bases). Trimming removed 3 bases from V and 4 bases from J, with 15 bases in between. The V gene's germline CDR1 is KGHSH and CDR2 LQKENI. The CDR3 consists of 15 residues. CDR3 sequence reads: CASSPPGTWVYGYTF. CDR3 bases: TGTGCCAGCTCACCCCCAGGGACATGGGTCTATGGCTACACCTTC.

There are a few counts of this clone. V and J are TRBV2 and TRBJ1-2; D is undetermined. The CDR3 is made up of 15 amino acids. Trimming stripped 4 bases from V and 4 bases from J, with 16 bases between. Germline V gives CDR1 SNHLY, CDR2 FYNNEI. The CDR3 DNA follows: TGTGCCAGCAGTGTGGTCCCGGGAAACTCCTATGGCTACACCTTC. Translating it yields CASSVVPGNSYGYTF.

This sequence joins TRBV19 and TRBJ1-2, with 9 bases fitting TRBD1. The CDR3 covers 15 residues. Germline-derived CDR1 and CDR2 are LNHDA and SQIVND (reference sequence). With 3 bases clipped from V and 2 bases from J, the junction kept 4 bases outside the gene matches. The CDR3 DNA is TGTGCCAGTAGTATGGGACAGGGAAGCAACTATGGCTACACCTTC. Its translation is CASSMGQGSNYGYTF. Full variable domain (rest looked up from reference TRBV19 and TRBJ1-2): DGGITQSPKYLFRKEGQNVTLSCEQNLNHDAMYWYRQDPGQGLRLIYYSQIVNDFQKGDIAEGYSVSREKKESFPLTVTSAQKNPTAFYLCASSMGQGSNYGYTFGSGTRLTVV.

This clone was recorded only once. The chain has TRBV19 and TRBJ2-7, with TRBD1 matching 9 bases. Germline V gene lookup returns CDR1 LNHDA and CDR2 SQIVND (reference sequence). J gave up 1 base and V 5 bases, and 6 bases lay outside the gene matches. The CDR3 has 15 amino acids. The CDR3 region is CASSVGTGSSYEQYF. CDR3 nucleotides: TGTGCCAGTAGTGTGGGGACAGGGTCGTCCTACGAGCAGTACTTC.

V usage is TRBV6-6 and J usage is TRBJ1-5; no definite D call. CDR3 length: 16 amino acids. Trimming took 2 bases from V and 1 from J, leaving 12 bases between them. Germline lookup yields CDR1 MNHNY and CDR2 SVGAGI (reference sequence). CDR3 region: CASSYGPQPSNQPQHF. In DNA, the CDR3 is TGTGCCAGCAGTTACGGACCACAGCCCAGCAATCAGCCCCAGCATTTT.

The CDR3 region has the DNA TGTGCCAGCGCTCTCCGGGACAGGACCTACGAGCAGTACTTC. It specifies CASALRDRTYEQYF. V is TRBV6-1 and J is TRBJ2-7, with TRBD1 matching 8 bases. After removal of 8 bases from V and 2 bases from J, the junction contained 8 bases not matched to a gene. The CDR3 totals 14 residues. The germline CDR1 and CDR2 sequences are MNHNS and SASEGT.

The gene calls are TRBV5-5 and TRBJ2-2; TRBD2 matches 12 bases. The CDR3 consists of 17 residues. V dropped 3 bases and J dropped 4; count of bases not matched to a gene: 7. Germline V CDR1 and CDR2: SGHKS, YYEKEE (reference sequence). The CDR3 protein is CASSSKLAGGGTGELFF. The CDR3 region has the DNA TGTGCCAGCAGCTCCAAACTAGCGGGAGGAGGCACCGGGGAGCTGTTTTTT.

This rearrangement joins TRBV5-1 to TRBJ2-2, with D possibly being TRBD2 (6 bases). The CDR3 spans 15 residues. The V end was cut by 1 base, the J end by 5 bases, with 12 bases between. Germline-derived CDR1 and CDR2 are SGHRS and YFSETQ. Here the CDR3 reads CASSLRRAGTGELFF. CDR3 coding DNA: TGCGCCAGCAGCTTGAGGAGGGCCGGGACCGGGGAGCTGTTTTTT.

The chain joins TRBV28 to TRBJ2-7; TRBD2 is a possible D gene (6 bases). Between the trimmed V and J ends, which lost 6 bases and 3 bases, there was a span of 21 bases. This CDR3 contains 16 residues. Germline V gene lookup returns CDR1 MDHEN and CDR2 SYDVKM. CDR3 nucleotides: TGTGCCAGCAGCAAATCGAAGGGAGGATCTCTCTACGAGCAGTACTTC. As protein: CASSKSKGGSLYEQYF. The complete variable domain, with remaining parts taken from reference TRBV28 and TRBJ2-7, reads DVKVTQSSRYLVKRTGEKVFLECVQDMDHENMFWYRQDPGLGLRLIYFSYDVKMKEKGDIPEGYSVSREKKERFSLILESASTNQTSMYLCASSKSKGGSLYEQYFGPGTRLTVT.

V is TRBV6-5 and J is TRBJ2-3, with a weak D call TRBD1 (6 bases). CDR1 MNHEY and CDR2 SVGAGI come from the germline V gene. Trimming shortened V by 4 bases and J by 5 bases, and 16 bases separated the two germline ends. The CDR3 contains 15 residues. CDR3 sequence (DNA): TGTGCCAGCAGTTCCCCGCCAGGGGCGGTAGATACGCAGTATTTT. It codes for CASSSPPGAVDTQYF.

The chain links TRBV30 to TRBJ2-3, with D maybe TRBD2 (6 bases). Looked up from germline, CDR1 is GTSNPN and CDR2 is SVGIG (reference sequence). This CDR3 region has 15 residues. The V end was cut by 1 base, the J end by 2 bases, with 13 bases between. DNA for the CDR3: TGTGCCTGGAGTGCGGCTAGCGTGCTCACAGATACGCAGTATTTT. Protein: CAWSAASVLTDTQYF.

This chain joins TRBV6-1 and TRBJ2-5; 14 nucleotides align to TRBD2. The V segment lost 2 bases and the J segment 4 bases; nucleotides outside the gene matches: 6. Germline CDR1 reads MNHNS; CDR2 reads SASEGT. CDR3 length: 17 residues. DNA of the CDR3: TGTGCCAGCAGTGAATCACCCGGGACTAGCGGGAGAGAGACCCAGTACTTC. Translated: CASSESPGTSGRETQYF.

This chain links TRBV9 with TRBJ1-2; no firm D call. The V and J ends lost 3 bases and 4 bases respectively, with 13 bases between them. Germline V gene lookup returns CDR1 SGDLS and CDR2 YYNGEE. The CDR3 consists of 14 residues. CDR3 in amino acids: CASSEGAGSYGYTF. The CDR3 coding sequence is TGTGCCAGCAGCGAGGGTGCAGGAAGCTATGGCTACACCTTC.

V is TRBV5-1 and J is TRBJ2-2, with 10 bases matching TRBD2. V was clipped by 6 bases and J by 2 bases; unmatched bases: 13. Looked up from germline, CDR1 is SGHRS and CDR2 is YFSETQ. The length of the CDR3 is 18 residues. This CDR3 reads CASTPPFSGRTNTGELFF. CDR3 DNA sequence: TGCGCCAGCACACCCCCCTTTAGCGGGAGGACCAACACCGGGGAGCTGTTTTTT. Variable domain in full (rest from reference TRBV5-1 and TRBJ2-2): KAGVTQTPRYLIKTRGQQVTLSCSPISGHRSVSWYQQTPGQGLQFLFEYFSETQRNKGNFPGRFSGRQFSNSRSEMNVSTLELGDSALYLCASTPPFSGRTNTGELFFGEGSRLTVL.